The source of this T cell receptor (beta chain) is a study of breast tumors, draining lymph nodes, adjacent tissues. Breast cancer patients provided tissue from their axillary draining lymph nodes. The CDR3 is 15 amino acids. The germline CDR1 and CDR2 sequences are SGHVS and FQNEAQ. V was trimmed by 2 bases and J by 0 bases, leaving 5 bases between them. TCRdb recomputed calls from the multiplex PCR reads with MiXCR, one row per CDR3 protein. The table has tens of thousands of distinct CDR3 sequences, approximately 30% seen once; the top ten hold roughly 7.3%. This clonotype was seen many times. What it binds is not known. Study-wide findings and caveats: That most tumor T cells come from lymph nodes remained unproven.

The chain recombines TRBV7-8 with TRBJ2-6, with D unclear. Sequenced material: axillary lymph node tissue. The origin of this receptor is a female donor with breast cancer. Some clones in this sample may be carry-over from other donors' samples. The CDR3 protein is CASSLWDSGANVLTF. CDR3 bases: TGTGCCAGCAGCTTATGGGACTCTGGGGCCAACGTCCTGACTTTC.